This is a list of T cell receptor beta chains from one sample in a study of shared clonotypes between healthy human individuals. Assay used: immunoSEQ multiplex PCR; TCRdb lists only in-frame clones, some missing. Among hundreds of thousands of clones, approximately 96% were seen once, and the ten largest hold 0.11%. The sequenced sample was naive CD8+ T cells sorted from blood. These receptors originate from a woman aged 30 to 39 in good health. Both conserved end residues are part of each CDR3. The D gene is left open where the match is weak. Not all rows give a size; the values are once, few, many and, for expanded clones, a class.

>11|TRBV7-9|-|-|TRBJ2-3
TGTGCCAGCAGCTCGAAGGTTACGCAGTATTTT
CASSSKVTQYF
>19|TRBV27|TRBD2|-|TRBJ2-3
TGTGCCAGCAGTCCCCTCCCGGGACTAGCGCAGCTTTTTACAGATACGCAGTATTTT
CASSPLPGLAQLFTDTQYF
>14|TRBV28|TRBD1|-|TRBJ1-5
TGTGCCAGCAGTTTAAGACAGGGGAGTCAGCCCCAGCATTTT
CASSLRQGSQPQHF
>14|TRBV18|-|-|TRBJ2-7
TGTGCCAGCTCACCGGCTAGTCTCACCTACGAGCAGTACTTC
CASSPASLTYEQYF
>13|TRBV27|-|-|TRBJ1-2
TGTGCCAGCAGTTTCCAGGGCCTTAGGGGCTACACCTTC
CASSFQGLRGYTF
>12|TRBV28|-|-|TRBJ2-2
TGTGCCAGCAGTCGGGGGGCTGGGGAGCTGTTTTTT
CASSRGAGELFF
>11|TRBV6-5|-|-|TRBJ2-1
TGTGCCAGCAGTTATGGAGGTGAGCAGTTCTTC
CASSYGGEQFF
>15|TRBV28|-|-|TRBJ2-7
TGTGCCAGCAGCTACGGGACAACCGGGGCCTACGAGCAGTACTTC
CASSYGTTGAYEQYF
>11|TRBV28|-|-|TRBJ2-7
TGTGCCAGCAGTGTGGGTAGCGAGCAGTACTTC
CASSVGSEQYF
>15|TRBV27|-|-|TRBJ1-5
TGTGCCAGCAGTGTCGGGACATCCCGGGATCAGCCCCAGCATTTT
CASSVGTSRDQPQHF
>16|TRBV7-8|-|-|TRBJ2-5
TGTGCCAGCAGCTTAGATCTGACCGGGAGAAGGGAGACCCAGTACTTC
CASSLDLTGRRETQYF
>15|TRBV6-1|-|once|TRBJ2-7
TGTGCCAGCAGTGAAAGGGTTCTCAGCTCCTACGAGCAGTACTTC
CASSERVLSSYEQYF
>17|TRBV7-8|-|-|TRBJ2-2
TGTGCCAGCAGCAGAGATCTCGGGCTAGAGGGGAGCGGGGAGCTGTTTTTT
CASSRDLGLEGSGELFF
>13|TRBV29-1|-|-|TRBJ2-7
TGCAGCGTTGAAACGGGAGGGGGCCACGAGCAGTACTTC
CSVETGGGHEQYF
>15|TRBV19|TRBD2|-|TRBJ2-7
TGTGCCAGTAGTCCTACGACTAGCGCATTCTACGAGCAGTACTTC
CASSPTTSAFYEQYF
>12|TRBV21-1|-|-|TRBJ1-1
TGTGCCAGCAGCAACGGACAGGATGAAGCTTTCTTT
CASSNGQDEAFF
>14|TRBV28|-|-|TRBJ2-7
TGTGCCAGCAGTTTATTAGGCAGTTACTACGAGCAGTACTTC
CASSLLGSYYEQYF
>15|TRBV14|-|-|TRBJ2-5
TGTGCCAGCAGCCAAGATTTGGGGGTCCAAGAGACCCAGTACTTC
CASSQDLGVQETQYF
>14|TRBV6-6|-|-|TRBJ2-3
TGTGCCAGCAGTCCCTCTCCTACCACAGATACGCAGTATTTT
CASSPSPTTDTQYF
>12|TRBV2|-|-|TRBJ1-1
TGTGCCAGCAGCCCAGGGGACGCTGAAGCTTTCTTT
CASSPGDAEAFF
>14|TRBV15|-|-|TRBJ1-4
TGTGCCACCAGCGTGATAGTAACTAATGAAAAACTGTTTTTT
CATSVIVTNEKLFF
>16|TRBV27|TRBD2|-|TRBJ2-1
TGTGCCAGCAGTATCACTAGCGGGAGGGCCCACAATGAGCAGTTCTTC
CASSITSGRAHNEQFF
>17|TRBV28|TRBD2|-|TRBJ2-1
TGTGCCAGCAGTTTTTACGCCTCTAGCGGGCGAAACAATGAGCAGTTCTTC
CASSFYASSGRNNEQFF
>16|TRBV5-8|-|-|TRBJ1-1
TGTGCCAGCAGCTTGGCCGGGTGGGCGGGGTACACTGAAGCTTTCTTT
CASSLAGWAGYTEAFF
>13|TRBV29-1|-|-|TRBJ2-2
TGCAGCGGGATTACCCTCGAAACCGGGGAGCTGTTTTTT
CSGITLETGELFF
>15|TRBV9|-|-|TRBJ2-3
TGTGCCAGCAGCGTAGAGGGGAGTGAACTGGATACGCAGTATTTT
CASSVEGSELDTQYF
>14|TRBV13|-|-|TRBJ2-3
TGTGCCAGCAGCCATGGACTTGATTGGGATACGCAGTATTTT
CASSHGLDWDTQYF
>16|TRBV19|TRBD2|-|TRBJ2-2
TGTGCCACCTCGTGGCTAGCGGGTACGAACACCGGGGAGCTGTTTTTT
CATSWLAGTNTGELFF
>18|TRBV28|TRBD2|once|TRBJ2-7
TGTGCCAGCAGTTTAGTCCTAGCGGGAGAGGTCCTCCCCTACGAGCAGTACTTC
CASSLVLAGEVLPYEQYF
>14|TRBV27|-|-|TRBJ1-1
TGTGCCAGCAGTTTCTCGGGGGGAATCACTGAAGCTTTCTTT
CASSFSGGITEAFF
>15|TRBV7-2|TRBD2|-|TRBJ2-5
TGTGCCAGCAGCTCAGTACTAGGCGGGAGAGAGACCCAGTACTTC
CASSSVLGGRETQYF
>13|TRBV28|-|-|TRBJ1-5
TGTGCCAGCAGCCCCCTTCTGAGCCAGCCCCAGCATTTT
CASSPLLSQPQHF
>15|TRBV4-2|TRBD2|-|TRBJ2-3
TGTGCCAGCAGCCAAACTAGCGATGCCACAGATACGCAGTATTTT
CASSQTSDATDTQYF
>14|TRBV9|-|-|TRBJ2-7
TGTGCCAGCAGCGGACGGGACAACTCCTACGAGCAGTACTTC
CASSGRDNSYEQYF
>14|TRBV5-5|TRBD2|-|TRBJ2-7
TGTGCCAGCAGCTTGTGGGGGGGATCCTACGAGCAGTACTTC
CASSLWGGSYEQYF
>14|TRBV7-6|-|-|TRBJ2-1
TGTGCCAGCAGCGCAAAGCAGGGGTGGAATGAGCAGTTCTTC
CASSAKQGWNEQFF
>13|TRBV27|-|-|TRBJ2-7
TGTGCCAGCAGTTCCCCCATCACTTTGGTGCAGTACTTC
CASSSPITLVQYF
>13|TRBV28|-|-|TRBJ2-2
TGTGCCAGCCATGGGATGAACACCGGGGAGCTGTTTTTT
CASHGMNTGELFF
>11|TRBV6-6|-|-|TRBJ2-1
TGTGCCGCTTCCTCCTACAATGAGCAGTTCTTC
CAASSYNEQFF
>13|TRBV5-1|TRBD2|-|TRBJ2-1
TGCGCCAGCAGCCCTAGCGGGAGAAATGAGCAGTTCTTC
CASSPSGRNEQFF
>14|TRBV28|TRBD1|-|TRBJ1-2
TGTGCCAGCAGTCCCCGATGGACAGGCTATGGCTACACCTTC
CASSPRWTGYGYTF
>14|TRBV2|TRBD1|-|TRBJ2-1
TGTGCCAGCAGTGAGGGACAGGGGTGGAATGAGCAGTTCTTC
CASSEGQGWNEQFF
>13|TRBV6-5|-|-|TRBJ2-7
TGTGCCAGCAGTAAGCTAGGTTTCGGCGAGCAGTACTTC
CASSKLGFGEQYF
>15|TRBV7-9|-|-|TRBJ2-7
TGTGCCAGCAGCTTAATTGGGTCCGGGTCCTACGAGCAGTACTTC
CASSLIGSGSYEQYF
>13|TRBV27|-|-|TRBJ2-7
TGTGCCAGCAGTAAGGTTAGCGGTTACGAGCAGTACTTC
CASSKVSGYEQYF
>12|TRBV29-1|-|-|TRBJ1-1
TGCAGCTCGCGGTGGGGGGAGACTGAAGCTTTCTTT
CSSRWGETEAFF
>12|TRBV28|-|-|TRBJ1-1
TGTGCCAGCAGTATGGGGTCCACTGAAGCTTTCTTT
CASSMGSTEAFF
>16|TRBV27|TRBD2|-|TRBJ2-5
TGTGCCAGCAGTCCAGGACTAGCGGAGCGATGGGAGACCCAGTACTTC
CASSPGLAERWETQYF
>16|TRBV9|-|-|TRBJ2-1
TGTGCCAGCAGCGTACTAGCGCGAGACCCATACAATGAGCAGTTCTTC
CASSVLARDPYNEQFF
>14|TRBV29-1|-|-|TRBJ1-1
TGCAGCGTTGGATGGTCCAGACATGACACTGAAGCTTTCTTT
CSVGWSRHDTEAFF
>12|TRBV6-6|-|once|TRBJ2-3
TGTGCCAGCAGTTACTCGAAGGATACGCAGTATTTT
CASSYSKDTQYF
>16|TRBV11-2|-|once|TRBJ1-2
TGTGCCAGCAGCTTAGGCCCCCGTCCAGGGTCCACTGGCTACACCTTC
CASSLGPRPGSTGYTF
>15|TRBV19|TRBD2|-|TRBJ2-3
TGTGCCAGTAGTCCGGGACTAGCGGACACAGATACGCAGTATTTT
CASSPGLADTDTQYF
>14|TRBV6-1|-|-|TRBJ2-7
TGTGCCAGCAGTGAAGGCCGGGGATCCTACGAGCAGTACTTC
CASSEGRGSYEQYF
>16|TRBV28|TRBD1|-|TRBJ1-1
TGTGCCAGCAGTTACCGCCCACCGGGACAGGGGGGTGAAGCTTTCTTT
CASSYRPPGQGGEAFF
>14|TRBV2|-|-|TRBJ2-7
TGTGCCAGCAGTCTATTAGACAACTCCTACGAGCAGTACTTC
CASSLLDNSYEQYF
>12|TRBV13|-|once|TRBJ2-7
TGTGCCAGCAGCAAAGACAGATACGAGCAGTACTTC
CASSKDRYEQYF
>14|TRBV27|-|once|TRBJ2-3
TGTGCCAGCACCTTCGTCGGGAGCACAGATACGCAGTATTTT
CASTFVGSTDTQYF
>15|TRBV19|-|once|TRBJ2-5
TGTGCCACCGCCCCGGGACTTCTGTACCAAGAGACCCAGTACTTC
CATAPGLLYQETQYF
>15|TRBV28|TRBD2|-|TRBJ2-7
TGTGCCAGCAGTTTACTTAGCGGGAGTCCCCACGAGCAGTACTTC
CASSLLSGSPHEQYF